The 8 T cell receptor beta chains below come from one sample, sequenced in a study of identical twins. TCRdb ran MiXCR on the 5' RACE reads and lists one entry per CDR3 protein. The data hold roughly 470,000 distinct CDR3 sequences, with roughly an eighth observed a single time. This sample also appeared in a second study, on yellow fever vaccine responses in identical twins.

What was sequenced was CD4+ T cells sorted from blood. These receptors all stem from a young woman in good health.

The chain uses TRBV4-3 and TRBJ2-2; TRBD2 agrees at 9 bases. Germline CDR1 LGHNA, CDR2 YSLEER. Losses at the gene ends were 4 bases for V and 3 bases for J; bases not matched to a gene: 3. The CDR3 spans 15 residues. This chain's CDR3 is CASSRGGVDTGELFF. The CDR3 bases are TGCGCCAGCAGCCGCGGGGGGGTAGACACCGGGGAGCTGTTTTTT.

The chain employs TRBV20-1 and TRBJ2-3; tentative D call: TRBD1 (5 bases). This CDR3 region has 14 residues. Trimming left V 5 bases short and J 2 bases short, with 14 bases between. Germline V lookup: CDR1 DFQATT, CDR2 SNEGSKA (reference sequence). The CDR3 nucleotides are TGCAGTGCTCCGAACAGGCAACCCACAGATACGCAGTATTTT. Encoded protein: CSAPNRQPTDTQYF.

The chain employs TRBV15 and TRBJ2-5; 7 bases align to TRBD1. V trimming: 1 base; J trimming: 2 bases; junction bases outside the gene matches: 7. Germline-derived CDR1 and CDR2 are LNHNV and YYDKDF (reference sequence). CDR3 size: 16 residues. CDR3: CATSRGNRGKQETQYF. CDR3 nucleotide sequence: TGTGCCACCAGCAGAGGAAACAGGGGAAAACAAGAGACCCAGTACTTC.

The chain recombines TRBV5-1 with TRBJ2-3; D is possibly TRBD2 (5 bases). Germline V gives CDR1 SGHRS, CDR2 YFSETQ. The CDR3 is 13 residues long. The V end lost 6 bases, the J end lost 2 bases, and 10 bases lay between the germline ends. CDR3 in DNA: TGCGCCAGCATGGCTAGCTTCACAGATACGCAGTATTTT. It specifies CASMASFTDTQYF.

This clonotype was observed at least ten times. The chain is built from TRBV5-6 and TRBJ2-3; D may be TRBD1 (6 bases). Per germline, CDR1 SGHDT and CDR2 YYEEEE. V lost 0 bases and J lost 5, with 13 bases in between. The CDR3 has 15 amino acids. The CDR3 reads CASSLDPQGRDTQYF. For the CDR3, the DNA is TGTGCCAGCAGCTTGGACCCGCAGGGGAGAGATACGCAGTATTTT.

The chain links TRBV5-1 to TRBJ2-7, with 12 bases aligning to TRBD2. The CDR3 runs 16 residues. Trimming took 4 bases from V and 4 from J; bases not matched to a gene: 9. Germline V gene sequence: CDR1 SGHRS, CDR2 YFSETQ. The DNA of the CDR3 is TGCGCCAGCAGCCCACAGGGACTAGCGGGTGTTTACGAGCAGTACTTC. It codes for CASSPQGLAGVYEQYF.

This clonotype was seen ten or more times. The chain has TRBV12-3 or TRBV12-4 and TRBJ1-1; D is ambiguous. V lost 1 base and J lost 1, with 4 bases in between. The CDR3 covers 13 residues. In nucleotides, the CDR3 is TGTGCCAGCAGTTTAGGCAAGAACACTGAAGCTTTCTTT. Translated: CASSLGKNTEAFF.

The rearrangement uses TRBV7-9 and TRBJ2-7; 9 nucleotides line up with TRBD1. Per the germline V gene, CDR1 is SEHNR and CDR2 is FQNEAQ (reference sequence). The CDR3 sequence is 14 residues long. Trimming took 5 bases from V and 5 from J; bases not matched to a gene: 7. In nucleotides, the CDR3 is TGTGCCAGCAGCCGCCCGGGACAGGGAAACGAGCAGTACTTC. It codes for CASSRPGQGNEQYF.